This TCR beta chain is drawn from a study of blood T cell repertoires in COVID-19. Original handling: It was from reference gene primer amplification that nucleated cell counts were estimated. Assay used: immunoSEQ multiplex PCR; TCRdb lists only in-frame clones, some missing. V and J calls and clone size are given by that table; D and trimming were obtained from the DNA. This sample has roughly 200,000 clones; approximately 85% occur once, and the top ten carry roughly 11%. This CDR3 has 13 amino acids. The V and J ends lost 7 bases and 5 bases respectively, with 12 bases between them. CDR1 is LGHNT and CDR2 is FRNRAP in the germline V gene.

The sequence derives from a human donor with active or convalescent COVID-19. The donor label of this sample is uncertain. Input material: peripheral blood. The chain employs TRBV12-5 and TRBJ1-5; perhaps TRBD1 as D (5 bases). CDR3: CASADSSYQPQHF. The DNA of the CDR3 is TGTGCTAGTGCCGACAGCTCCTATCAGCCCCAGCATTTT.